A selection of T cell receptor beta chains follows, all from one sample in a study of PD-L1 blockade in urothelial cancer. The assay was immunoSEQ multiplex PCR, and TCRdb's table has in-frame clones only and misses some. This sample has tens of thousands of clones, with roughly 84% found just once. The sequencing used PBMCs, collected around atezolizumab (anti-PD-L1) treatment. The receptors stem from a woman in her seventies with urothelial cancer. Each CDR3 is given without its conserved first and last residue.

cdr3_length j_call v_call cdr3_aa
10 TRBJ1-2 TRBV10-1 ASPGQGRGYT
12 TRBJ1-6 TRBV6-5 ASSNRGRHSPLH
13 TRBJ2-5 TRBV28 ASSKSGGPQETQY
12 TRBJ2-1 TRBV28 ASRFTSGHNEQF
12 TRBJ2-3 TRBV2 ASSSLFYTDTQY
14 TRBJ2-7 TRBV28 ASRNPGLAGTYEQY
19 TRBJ1-1 TRBV4-2 ASSQDGLGPGQGFINTEAF
13 TRBJ2-1 TRBV28 ASSLRQGAGDEQF
12 TRBJ1-2 TRBV6-1 ASSETAGRNGYT
13 TRBJ1-2 TRBV6-5 ASSPSGQVIEGYT
14 TRBJ2-1 TRBV5-1 ASSLITGSSYNEQF
13 TRBJ2-7 TRBV5-5 ASSLGTGVIYEQY